This T cell receptor (beta chain) was captured in a study of Ad26.COV2.S vaccination and SARS-CoV-2 variants. Study in general: Each vaccinee took Ad26.COV2.S intramuscularly, once or twice 56 days apart. Study-wide findings and caveats: Vaccinees displayed broader spike-specific TCR repertoires than placebo recipients.

The table came from immunoSEQ multiplex PCR; TCRdb's copy has only in-frame clones and leaves some out. The sample has more than 300,000 clones, 86% seen once. Trimming took 3 bases from V and 8 from J, leaving 10 bases between them. The CDR3 has 12 residues. Germline V gene data show CDR1 as MGHDK and CDR2 as SYGVNS. Specified treatment: roughly 18 received Ad26.COV2.S at low or high dose, single or two shots; several received placebo; per-sample allocation not given. Sampling was performed 63 days after the first vaccine or placebo injection. The sample came from a Boston adult aged 18-55 years. Spike of the Wuhan-strain SARS-CoV-2 was expressed by an Ad26 vector, which formed the vaccine. As for this clone: Its specificity is unknown.

Sequenced here: peripheral blood, sampled in a trial of Ad26.COV2.S vaccine versus placebo. This sequence joins TRBV25-1 and TRBJ1-1; D is ambiguous. The receptor's source is a person aged 18 to 65 who received the Ad26.COV2.S COVID-19 vaccine or a placebo. CDR3 loop: CASSDPDKEAFF. The CDR3 region has the DNA TGTGCCAGCAGTGACCCTGACAAAGAAGCTTTCTTT.